The 7 T cell receptor beta chains below were found in one sample sequenced in a study of blood T cell repertoires in COVID-19 (dated by TCRdb to 2020 to 2021). Library preparation was by the immunoSEQ multiplex PCR assay. The immuneACCESS repertoire file appears here via TCRdb, limited to in-frame rearrangements. These files lack a portion of the clones; in checked studies, under half of the deficit traces to unresolved V genes, and the cause of the others is not known. Across this sample there are about 68,000 clones, with nearly 80% seen only once. The ten biggest clones cover about 12% of the sample. Sequencing was performed on peripheral blood. The receptors were gathered from a human donor in a cohort sampled during active COVID-19.

This clone came up once. The chain recombines TRBV6-2 or TRBV6-3 with TRBJ1-2; D is perhaps TRBD1 (6 bases). V lost 0 bases, J lost 2 bases, and 16 bases lay in between. Per germline, CDR1 MNHEY and CDR2 SVGEGT. CDR3 length: 17 residues. The CDR3 loop reads CASSYSNLGGRNYGYTF. CDR3 in DNA: TGTGCCAGCAGTTACTCGAATCTGGGGGGGCGCAACTATGGCTACACCTTC.

This chain connects TRBV7-9 to TRBJ2-3; D unresolved. The CDR3 contains 11 residues. V lost 4 bases and J 6 bases, leaving 5 bases between the germline ends. CDR1 is SEHNR, CDR2 FQNEAQ, per germline (reference sequence). CDR3 DNA sequence: TGTGCCAGCAGCTCCTTGGATACGCAGTATTTT. It is translated as CASSSLDTQYF.

Remarks on this clone: Other DNA sequences of this sample code for an identical CDR3. The chain employs TRBV7-2 and TRBJ1-5, with a tentative D call TRBD1 (6 bases). Germline V CDR1 and CDR2: SGHTA, FQGNSA. V was clipped by 4 bases and J by 4 bases, with 8 bases between them. This CDR3 spans 13 amino acids. DNA for the CDR3: TGTGCCAGCAGCTCTCAGGGGAATCAGCCCCAGCATTTT. Protein: CASSSQGNQPQHF.

This chain links TRBV19 with TRBJ2-4, with D maybe TRBD1 (6 bases). Germline assignment: CDR1 LNHDA and CDR2 SQIVND (reference sequence). V shed 5 bases and J shed 1 base, with 21 bases lying between them. The CDR3 spans 18 residues. CDR3 in DNA: TGTGCCAGTAGTTTTCAACTCCGACAGGTAGGGGCCAAAAACATTCAGTACTTC. It yields the protein CASSFQLRQVGAKNIQYF.

The chain uses TRBV9 and TRBJ2-1, with D perhaps TRBD2 (6 bases). V gave up 0 bases and J gave up 8 bases, with 15 bases separating them. This CDR3 contains 15 residues. The V gene's germline CDR1 is SGDLS and CDR2 YYNGEE. CDR3 nucleotides: TGTGCCAGCAGCGTAGTCGGGGGTCAAACCTATGAGCAGTTCTTC. This gives the protein CASSVVGGQTYEQFF.

The chain couples TRBV7-2 to TRBJ2-1, with TRBD2 matching over 9 bases. The CDR3 is 15 residues long. The V gene's germline CDR1 is SGHTA and CDR2 FQGNSA. J lost 9 bases, V lost 1 base, and 7 bases had no gene match. The chain's CDR3 is CASSLEGLAGTEQFF. CDR3 DNA sequence: TGTGCCAGCAGCTTAGAAGGGCTAGCGGGAACTGAGCAGTTCTTC. Supplemented by reference TRBV7-2 and TRBJ2-1, the full variable domain reads GAGVSQSPSNKVTEKGKDVELRCDPISGHTALYWYRQSLGQGLEFLIYFQGNSAPDKSGLPSDRFSAERTGGSVSTLTIQRTQQEDSAVYLCASSLEGLAGTEQFFGPGTRLTVL.

A few counts support this clone. Other DNA sequences in the sample encode the same CDR3. The genes are TRBV14 and TRBJ2-7; maybe TRBD1 (6 bases). CDR1 is SGHDN and CDR2 is FVKESK in the germline V gene. V shed 5 bases and J shed 4 bases, with 9 bases lying between them. The CDR3 is 12 residues long. The DNA for the CDR3 is TGTGCCAGCAGCTTGACAGGTTACGAGCAGTACTTC. Its translation is CASSLTGYEQYF.